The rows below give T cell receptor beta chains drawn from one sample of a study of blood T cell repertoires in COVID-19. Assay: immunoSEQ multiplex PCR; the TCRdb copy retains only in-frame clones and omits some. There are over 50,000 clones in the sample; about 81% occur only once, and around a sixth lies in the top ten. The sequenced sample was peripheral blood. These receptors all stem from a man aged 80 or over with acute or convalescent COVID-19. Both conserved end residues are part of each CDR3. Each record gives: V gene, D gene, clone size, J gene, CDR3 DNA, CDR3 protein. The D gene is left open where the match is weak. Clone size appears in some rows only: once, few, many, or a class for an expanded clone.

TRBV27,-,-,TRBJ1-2,TGTGCCAGCAGCAAAACGACAGGCCATGGCTACACCTTC,CASSKTTGHGYTF
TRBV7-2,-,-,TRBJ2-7,TGTGCCAGCAGCTCCTCGACTAGTAGGGCAGAGTACTTC,CASSSSTSRAEYF
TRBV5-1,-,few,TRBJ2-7,TGCGCCAGTAGGAATAGGGAGGGGGACTACGAGCAGTACTTC,CASRNREGDYEQYF
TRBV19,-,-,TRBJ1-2,TGTGCCAGTAGCTTCCCTACAGGGAGACCTAACTATGGCTACACCTTC,CASSFPTGRPNYGYTF
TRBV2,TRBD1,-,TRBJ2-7,TGTGCCAGCAGTGGGGACAGGGGCTACGAGCAGTACTTC,CASSGDRGYEQYF
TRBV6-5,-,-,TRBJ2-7,TGTGCCACTAAGTACGGGAACGAGCAGTACTTC,CATKYGNEQYF
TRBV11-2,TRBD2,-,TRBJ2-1,TGTGCCAGCAGCCCGGGACTAGCGGGATCCGATGAGCAGTTCTTC,CASSPGLAGSDEQFF
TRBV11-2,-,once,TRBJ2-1,TGTGCCAGCAGCCCCCCCGAAGCGACAGTAGAGCAGTTCTTC,CASSPPEATVEQFF
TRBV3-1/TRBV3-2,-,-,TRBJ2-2,TGTGCCAGCAGCCCTATCAGGGGTCCCTCAGGGTCCGGGGAGCTGTTTTTT,CASSPIRGPSGSGELFF
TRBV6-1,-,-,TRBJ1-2,TGTGCCAGCAGTGAAGGACCAGGGAGGGACTATGGCTACACCTTC,CASSEGPGRDYGYTF
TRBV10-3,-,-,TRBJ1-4,TGTGCCATCGCACCCGACAGTTCTAATGAAAAACTGTTTTTT,CAIAPDSSNEKLFF
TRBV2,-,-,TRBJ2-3,TGTGCCAGCAGTTTGGAGGGCCCAGATACGCAGTATTTT,CASSLEGPDTQYF
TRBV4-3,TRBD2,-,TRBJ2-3,TGCGCCAGCAGCCCAGGGACTAGCAGGGCAGATACGCAGTATTTT,CASSPGTSRADTQYF
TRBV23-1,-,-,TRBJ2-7,TGCGCCAGCAGTCGTTACCACTCTCTCGACAGGTCCGTCAGGTACGAGCAGTACTTC,CASSRYHSLDRSVRYEQYF
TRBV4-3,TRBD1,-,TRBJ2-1,TGCGCCAGCAGCCTAACAGGGGCGGCCTACAATGAGCAGTTCTTC,CASSLTGAAYNEQFF
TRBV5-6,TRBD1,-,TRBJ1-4,TGTGCCAGCAGCCCGGGGACAGGGTCAACTAATGAAAAACTGTTTTTT,CASSPGTGSTNEKLFF
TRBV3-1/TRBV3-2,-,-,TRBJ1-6,TGTGCCAGCAGCCAAGGATCAGGGGCTAATTCACCCCTCCACTTT,CASSQGSGANSPLHF
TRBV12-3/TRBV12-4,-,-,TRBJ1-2,TGTGCCAGCAGCTCCACAGGGCCTGGCTACACCTTC,CASSSTGPGYTF
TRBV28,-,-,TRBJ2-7,TGTGCCAGCAGTTTACCAGGGGTCAGCGACGAGCAGTACTTC,CASSLPGVSDEQYF
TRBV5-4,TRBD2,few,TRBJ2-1,TGTGCCAGCAGCTCAGCTAGCGGGGATTACAATGAGCAGTTCTTC,CASSSASGDYNEQFF
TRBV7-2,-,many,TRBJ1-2,TGTGCCAGCAGCTTCCCCCAACAGGTTCACACCTTC,CASSFPQQVHTF
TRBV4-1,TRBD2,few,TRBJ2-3,TGCGCCAGCAGCCAAGTAGCGGGGGGGCGGCAAGATACGCAGTATTTT,CASSQVAGGRQDTQYF
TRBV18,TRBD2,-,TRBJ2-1,TGTGCCAGCTCACACCTCTCCGTCTCGCTAGCGGGGGATTCCTACAATGAGCAGTTCTTC,CASSHLSVSLAGDSYNEQFF
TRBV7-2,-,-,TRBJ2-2,TGTGCCAGCAAAGGGCGGGGCACCGGGGAGCTGTTTTTT,CASKGRGTGELFF
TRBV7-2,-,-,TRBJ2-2,TGTGCCAGCAGCTTATATCACGGGAACACCGGGGAGCTGTTTTTT,CASSLYHGNTGELFF
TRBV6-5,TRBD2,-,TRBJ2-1,TGTGCCAGCAGTTACTCCGGGACTAGCGATAACAATGAGCAGTTCTTC,CASSYSGTSDNNEQFF
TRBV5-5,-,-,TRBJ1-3,TGTGCCAGCAGCTTGGGTCTTTCTAACTCTGGAAACACCATATATTTT,CASSLGLSNSGNTIYF
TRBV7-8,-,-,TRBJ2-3,TGTGCCAGCAGCTTAGCGGGGGGGACACAGTCCACAGATACGCAGTATTTT,CASSLAGGTQSTDTQYF
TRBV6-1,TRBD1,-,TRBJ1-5,TGTGCCAGCAGTGAATCAGGGGGCTGGAATCAGCCCCAGCATTTT,CASSESGGWNQPQHF
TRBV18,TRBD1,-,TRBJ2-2,TGTGCCAGCTCACCACCGGGACAGGGGGAAGCCGGGGAGCTGTTTTTT,CASSPPGQGEAGELFF
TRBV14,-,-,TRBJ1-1,TGTGCCAGCAGCCTTATCCGCAGGGGTCGGTCTTTCTTT,CASSLIRRGRSFF
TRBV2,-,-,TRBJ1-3,TGTGCCAGCAGTGAACAGGGGTTTGGAAACACCATATATTTT,CASSEQGFGNTIYF
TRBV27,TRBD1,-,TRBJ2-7,TGTGCCAGCAGCCCGACAGGGACGGGCGAGCAGTACTTC,CASSPTGTGEQYF
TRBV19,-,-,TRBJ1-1,TGTGCCAGTAGTATGGGCCTTTTGAACACTGAAGCTTTCTTT,CASSMGLLNTEAFF
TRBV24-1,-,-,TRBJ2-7,TGTGCCACCAGAAAAGGACAAGGAACCTACGAGCAGTACTTC,CATRKGQGTYEQYF
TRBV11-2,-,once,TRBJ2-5,TGTGCCAGCAGCCCCCGGGAGATGGAAGAGACCCAGTACTTC,CASSPREMEETQYF
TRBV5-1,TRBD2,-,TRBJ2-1,TGCGCCAGCAGCTTGGGCCCTTTGGGCGGGGGGGATGAGCAGTTCTTC,CASSLGPLGGGDEQFF
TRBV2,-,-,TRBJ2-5,TGTGCTAGCAGGACTTTACAAGAGACCCAGTACTTC,CASRTLQETQYF
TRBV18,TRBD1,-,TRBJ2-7,TGTGCCAGCTCACCGATTACCGGGACAGGGGCGGTAATGTACTTC,CASSPITGTGAVMYF
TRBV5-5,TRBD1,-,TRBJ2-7,TGTGCCAGCAGCTTGAGCGCGGGACAGGGGCACGAGCAGTACTTC,CASSLSAGQGHEQYF
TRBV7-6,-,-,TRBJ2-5,TGTGCCAGCAGCTTAGACAGGGTTGGGACCCAGTACTTC,CASSLDRVGTQYF
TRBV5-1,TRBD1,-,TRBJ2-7,TGCGCCAGCAGCCCGGAGTCGACAGGGGGTTCCCTCGAGCAGTACTTC,CASSPESTGGSLEQYF
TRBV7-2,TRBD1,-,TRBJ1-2,TGTGCCAGCAGCTCGGGACAGAACTATGGCTACACCTTC,CASSSGQNYGYTF
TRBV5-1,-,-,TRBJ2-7,TGCGCCAGCAGCCCCATAGGGGGTGGCGCCTACGAGCAGTACTTC,CASSPIGGGAYEQYF
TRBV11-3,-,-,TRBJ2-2,TGTGCCAGCAGCAACAGACGACCGGCCGGGGAGCTGTTTTTT,CASSNRRPAGELFF
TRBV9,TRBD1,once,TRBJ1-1,TGTGCCAGCAGCGTAGGCCAGGGGGACACTGAAGCTTTCTTT,CASSVGQGDTEAFF
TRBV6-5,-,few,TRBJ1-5,TGTGCCAGCAGTTACTCGAGAAGTGGCAATCAGCCCCAGCATTTT,CASSYSRSGNQPQHF
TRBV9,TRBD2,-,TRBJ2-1,TGTGCCAGCAGCGTTCTTAGCGGGGACGGGAATGAGCAGTTCTTC,CASSVLSGDGNEQFF
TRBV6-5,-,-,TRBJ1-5,TGTGCCAGTAGCGGGGGGTGGGGGCAGCCCCAGCATTTT,CASSGGWGQPQHF
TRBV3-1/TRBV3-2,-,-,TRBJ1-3,TGTGCCAGCAGCCGTCTGGGGAGGGAGAGCTCTGGAAACACCATATATTTT,CASSRLGRESSGNTIYF
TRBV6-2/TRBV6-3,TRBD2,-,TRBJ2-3,TGTGCCAGCAGCCAACTGCCATCGGTCCCGGGACTAGCGGGGATAGATACGCAGTATTTT,CASSQLPSVPGLAGIDTQYF
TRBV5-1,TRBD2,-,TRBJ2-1,TGCGCCAGCAGCCGGATGACAGCGGGAGAATACAATGAGCAGTTCTTC,CASSRMTAGEYNEQFF
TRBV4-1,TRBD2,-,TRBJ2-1,TGCGCCAGCAGCCAAGAACGACTAGCGGGAGCCCAGTCGCAGTTCTTC,CASSQERLAGAQSQFF
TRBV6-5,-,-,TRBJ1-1,TGTGCCAGCCCGGGGAACACTGAAGCTTTCTTT,CASPGNTEAFF
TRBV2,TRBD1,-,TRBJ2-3,TGTGCCAGCCGACAGGGTCTAGATACGCAGTATTTT,CASRQGLDTQYF